This is a list of T cell receptor beta chains from one sample in a study of T-cell reconstitution after alpha-beta-depleted transplantation in children. TCRdb itself ran the PCR reads through MiXCR, one entry per CDR3 protein. The table includes about 500,000 distinct CDR3 sequences, approximately 29% detected once. The sequences come from PBMCs from the stem cell graft donor, collected from the stem cell graft. These TCRs come from a human donor who donated a stem cell graft to a child with aplastic anemia. CDR3s include the opening cysteine and the closing phenylalanine or tryptophan. A D gene is named only where the DNA matches it firmly. Clone size is stated in some rows and not others, as once, few, many or a class when expanded.

few	-	TRBV20-1	TRBJ1-1	TGCAGTGCTAGACGACCCAAGAACACTGAAGCTTTCTTT	CSARRPKNTEAFF
few	TRBD1	TRBV28	TRBJ1-1	TGTGCCAGCACCCTTGGGACAGGGGGGACTGAAGCTTTCTTT	CASTLGTGGTEAFF
few	-	TRBV20-1	TRBJ1-4	TGCAGTGCTAGTCTGGTGGTAGGTCCCGAAAAACTGTTTTTT	CSASLVVGPEKLFF
-	TRBD2	TRBV5-4	TRBJ2-6	TGTGCCAGCAGCTCGGGACTAACCTCTGGGGCCAACGTCCTGACTTTC	CASSSGLTSGANVLTF
few	TRBD1	TRBV7-2	TRBJ2-2	TGTGCCAGCAGACGACAGGGTGGGACCGGGGAGCTGTTTTTT	CASRRQGGTGELFF
-	TRBD2	TRBV20-1	TRBJ2-5	TGCAGTTCTTCCCCAGCGGGAGGGCCGTGGGAGACCCAGTACTTC	CSSSPAGGPWETQYF
-	-	TRBV20-1	TRBJ2-5	TGCAGTGCTAGGTTACTCCCTCAAGAGACCCAGTACTTC	CSARLLPQETQYF
few	TRBD2	TRBV7-9	TRBJ2-5	TGTGCCAGCAGCTTAGTGGGACTAGCGGGACAAGAGACCCAGTACTTC	CASSLVGLAGQETQYF
-	-	TRBV6-2/TRBV6-3	TRBJ2-1	TGTGCCAGCAGCACTATTAATGGGAGGCCGGCTGAGCAGTTCTTC	CASSTINGRPAEQFF
few	-	TRBV11-2	TRBJ1-2	TGTGCCAGCAGCTTATTCGGGGGGGCGGCTGGCTACACCTTC	CASSLFGGAAGYTF
few	-	TRBV20-1	TRBJ1-1	TGCAGTGCTAGAGGGGACGCAGACACTGAAGCTTTCTTT	CSARGDADTEAFF
-	-	TRBV6-6	TRBJ2-3	TGTGCCAGCACTTCACAGCTCACAGATACGCAGTATTTT	CASTSQLTDTQYF
-	TRBD1	TRBV5-4	TRBJ2-1	TGTGCCAGCAGGATCGCCACAGGGGGTAGGGATGAGCAGTTCTTC	CASRIATGGRDEQFF
-	-	TRBV7-9	TRBJ1-2	TGTGCCAGCAGCGCACGACATGGCTACACCTTC	CASSARHGYTF
-	-	TRBV27	TRBJ2-1	TGTGCCAGCAGTTTAATACCAGGTGCCTACAATGAGCAGTTCTTC	CASSLIPGAYNEQFF
-	TRBD1	TRBV7-2	TRBJ1-1	TGTGCCAGCGGACAGGGATGGGGCACTGAAGCTTTCTTT	CASGQGWGTEAFF
-	TRBD1	TRBV20-1	TRBJ1-4	TGCAGTGCCCGGACAGGAGTTAATGAAAAACTGTTTTTT	CSARTGVNEKLFF
few	-	TRBV5-1	TRBJ2-3	TGCGCCAGCAGCCGGGACGGAGATACGCAGTATTTT	CASSRDGDTQYF
-	TRBD1	TRBV19	TRBJ2-1	TGTGCCAGTAGTATAGAGTACAGGGGAACCTACAATGAGCAGTTCTTC	CASSIEYRGTYNEQFF
few	-	TRBV5-1	TRBJ2-3	TGCGCCAGCAGCTTGTTAGCTCCGGATACGCAGTATTTT	CASSLLAPDTQYF
-	TRBD2	TRBV18	TRBJ2-3	TGTGCCAGCTCACCCGGACTAGCGCGCACAGATACGCAGTATTTT	CASSPGLARTDTQYF
-	-	TRBV20-1	TRBJ2-1	TGCAGTGCTCCAGGGGGCGGGAGCTTCTACAATGAGCAGTTCTTC	CSAPGGGSFYNEQFF
few	TRBD1	TRBV7-2	TRBJ1-2	TGTGCCAGCAGCTTGGACACCAGGGGGTATGGCTACACCTTC	CASSLDTRGYGYTF
-	TRBD1	TRBV29-1	TRBJ2-1	TGCAGCGTTGGTCAGGGACAGGGGATTACTGTGGGCAATGAGCAGTTCTTC	CSVGQGQGITVGNEQFF
-	TRBD1	TRBV12-3/TRBV12-4	TRBJ1-1	TGTGCCAGCAGTCCCCGGGACAGGGGGGCAGCTTTCTTT	CASSPRDRGAAFF
-	TRBD2	TRBV19	TRBJ2-1	TGTGCCAGTAGTATAGATCAATGGCTTAGCGGGAGGGACTACAATGAGCAGTTCTTC	CASSIDQWLSGRDYNEQFF
many	-	TRBV29-1	TRBJ2-1	TGCAGCGTCATCTTAGAATTAGCGGACTCCTACAATGAGCAGTTCTTC	CSVILELADSYNEQFF
few	-	TRBV20-1	TRBJ2-7	TGCAGTGCTGCGGGTTGGGAGCCGTACGAGCAGTACTTC	CSAAGWEPYEQYF
-	-	TRBV6-1	TRBJ1-6	TGTGCCAGCAGTGTAAAGGTCCTTGTTTCACCCCTCCACTTT	CASSVKVLVSPLHF
-	-	TRBV7-2	TRBJ2-5	TGTGCCAGCAGCCCCCTAGCGCCGGTGGAGACCCAGTACTTC	CASSPLAPVETQYF
-	-	TRBV11-1	TRBJ1-1	TGTGCCAGCACTCTGACCGGGGACACTGAAGCTTTCTTT	CASTLTGDTEAFF
-	-	TRBV9	TRBJ2-1	TGTGCCAGCAGCCCAGGAGGTTCCGGAGGGAGGAATGAGCAGTTCTTC	CASSPGGSGGRNEQFF
few	-	TRBV29-1	TRBJ2-1	TGCAGCGTTGACGGCGGAGATTCCTACAATGAGCAGTTCTTC	CSVDGGDSYNEQFF
-	-	TRBV7-2	TRBJ1-5	TGTGCCAGCAGCGGCACGGGAGTTCAGCCCCAGCATTTT	CASSGTGVQPQHF
-	-	TRBV4-3	TRBJ1-1	TGCGCCAGCAGGGCCAGGGTCATGAACACTGAAGCTTTCTTT	CASRARVMNTEAFF
many	TRBD1	TRBV5-1	TRBJ2-2	TGCGCCAGCACCTACGACAGGGGTTCGGACACCGGGGAGCTGTTTTTT	CASTYDRGSDTGELFF
few	-	TRBV5-1	TRBJ2-1	TGCGCCAGCAGCTTGGCGGCACTCGGGACACTTTACAATGAGCAGTTCTTC	CASSLAALGTLYNEQFF
-	TRBD2	TRBV9	TRBJ2-4	TGTGCCAGCAGCCCGGGACTAGCGAGGACCAAAAACAGTCAGTACTTC	CASSPGLARTKNSQYF
few	-	TRBV7-9	TRBJ2-4	TGTGCCAGCAGCCCCGGACTGGCAGGGATAAACATTCAGTACTTC	CASSPGLAGINIQYF
-	-	TRBV20-1	TRBJ1-1	TGCAGTGCTAGAGCAGATTCTCACTCCGGCATGAACACTGAAGCTTTCTTT	CSARADSHSGMNTEAFF
-	TRBD1	TRBV18	TRBJ1-3	TGTGCCAGCTCACGCTCCGGGACAGGACAATCTGGAAACACCATATATTTT	CASSRSGTGQSGNTIYF
few	TRBD1	TRBV20-1	TRBJ2-1	TGCAGTGCTTTCAGTACCGGGACAGGGGTTTACAATGAGCAGTTCTTC	CSAFSTGTGVYNEQFF
-	TRBD2	TRBV12-3/TRBV12-4	TRBJ2-3	TGTGCCAGCAGTTTAGAGGTAGCGGGAGGTAAAGATACGCAGTATTTT	CASSLEVAGGKDTQYF
-	TRBD1	TRBV4-3	TRBJ1-1	TGCGCCAGCAGCCACGATTACCGGGACAGCTTACCTAACACTGAAGCTTTCTTT	CASSHDYRDSLPNTEAFF
-	-	TRBV20-1	TRBJ1-6	TGCAGTGCTATTACGGGCCAGGCCAATTCACCCCTCCACTTT	CSAITGQANSPLHF
few	TRBD1	TRBV24-1	TRBJ2-3	TGTGCCACCAGTGACCGGGACAGGGGAGATACGCAGTATTTT	CATSDRDRGDTQYF
once	-	TRBV4-3	TRBJ1-5	TGCGCCAGCAGCCAAGATGGGACTAAGGGTCAGCCCCAGCATTTT	CASSQDGTKGQPQHF
-	-	TRBV5-1	TRBJ2-3	TGCGCCAGCCACCTCCGACCAGGGCCCCCCACAGATACGCAGTATTTT	CASHLRPGPPTDTQYF
-	TRBD1	TRBV6-6	TRBJ2-5	TGTGCCAGCAGTAACAGGGGGGAGACCCAGTACTTC	CASSNRGETQYF
few	-	TRBV18	TRBJ2-4	TGTGCCAGCTCATCAAATAGGGGGTTAGCCAAAAACATTCAGTACTTC	CASSSNRGLAKNIQYF
few	TRBD1	TRBV10-3	TRBJ1-1	TGTGCCATCAGTGAGGAGACAGGGAAGCACACTGAAGCTTTCTTT	CAISEETGKHTEAFF
few	-	TRBV10-3	TRBJ2-3	TGTGCCATCAGAGACAGTCACGCAGATACGCAGTATTTT	CAIRDSHADTQYF